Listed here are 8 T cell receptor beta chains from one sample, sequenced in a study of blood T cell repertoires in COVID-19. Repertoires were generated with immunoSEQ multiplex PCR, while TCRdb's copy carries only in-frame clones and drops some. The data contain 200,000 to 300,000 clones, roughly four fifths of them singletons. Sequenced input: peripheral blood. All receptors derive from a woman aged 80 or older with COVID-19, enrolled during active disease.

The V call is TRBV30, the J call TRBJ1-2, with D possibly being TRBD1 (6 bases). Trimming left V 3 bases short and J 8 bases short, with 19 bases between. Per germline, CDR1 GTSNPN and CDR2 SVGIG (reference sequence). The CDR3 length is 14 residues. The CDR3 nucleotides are TGTGCCTGGAGCCAAAACAGGGCCTTGCGGGGCTACACCTTC. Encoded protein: CAWSQNRALRGYTF.

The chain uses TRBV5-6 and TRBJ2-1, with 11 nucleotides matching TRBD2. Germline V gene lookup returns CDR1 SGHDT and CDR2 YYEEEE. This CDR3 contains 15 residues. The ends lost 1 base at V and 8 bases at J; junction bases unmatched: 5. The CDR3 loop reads CASSLIAGGPDEQFF. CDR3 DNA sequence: TGTGCCAGCAGCTTGATAGCGGGGGGGCCCGATGAGCAGTTCTTC.

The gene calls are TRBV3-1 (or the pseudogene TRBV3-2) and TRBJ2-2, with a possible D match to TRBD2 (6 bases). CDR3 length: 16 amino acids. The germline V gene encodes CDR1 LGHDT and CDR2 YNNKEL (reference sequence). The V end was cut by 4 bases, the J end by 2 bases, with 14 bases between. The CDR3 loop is CASSPRGWANTGELFF. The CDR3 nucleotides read TGTGCCAGCAGCCCCCGGGGGTGGGCTAACACCGGGGAGCTGTTTTTT.

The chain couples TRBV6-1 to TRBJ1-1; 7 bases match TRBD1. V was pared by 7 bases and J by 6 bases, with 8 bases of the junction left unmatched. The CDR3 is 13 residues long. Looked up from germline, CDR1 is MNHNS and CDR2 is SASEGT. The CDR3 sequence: CASNDRAGSEAFF. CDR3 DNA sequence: TGTGCCAGCAATGACAGGGCGGGGTCTGAAGCTTTCTTT.

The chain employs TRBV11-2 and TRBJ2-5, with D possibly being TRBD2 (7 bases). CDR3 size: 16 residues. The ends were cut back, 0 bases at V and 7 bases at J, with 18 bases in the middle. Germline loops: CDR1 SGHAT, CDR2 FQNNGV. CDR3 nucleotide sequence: TGTGCCAGCAGCTTAGATTTGAGGGGGGGCCAACGGACCCAGTACTTC. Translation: CASSLDLRGGQRTQYF.

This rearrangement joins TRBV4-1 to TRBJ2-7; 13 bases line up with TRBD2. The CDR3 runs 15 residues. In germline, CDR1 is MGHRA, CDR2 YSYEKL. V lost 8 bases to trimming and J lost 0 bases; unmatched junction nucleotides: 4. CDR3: CASSRTSGSSYEQYF. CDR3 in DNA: TGCGCCAGCTCCCGGACTAGCGGGAGCTCCTACGAGCAGTACTTC.

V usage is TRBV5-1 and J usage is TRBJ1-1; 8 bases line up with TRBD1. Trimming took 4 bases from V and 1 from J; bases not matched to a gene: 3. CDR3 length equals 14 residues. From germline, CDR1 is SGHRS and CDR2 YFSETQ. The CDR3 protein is CASSAGQANTEAFF. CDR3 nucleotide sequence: TGCGCCAGCAGCGCGGGACAGGCGAACACTGAAGCTTTCTTT.

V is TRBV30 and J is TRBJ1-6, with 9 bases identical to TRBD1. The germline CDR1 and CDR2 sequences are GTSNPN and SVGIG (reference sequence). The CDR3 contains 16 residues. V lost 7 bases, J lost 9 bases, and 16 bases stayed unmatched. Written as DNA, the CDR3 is TGTGCCTCCCAAACAGGGGGCCGTAGGAGCGGTTCACCCCTCCACTTT. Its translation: CASQTGGRRSGSPLHF.